The sequence of this T cell receptor beta chain was determined in a study of blood T cells in healthy people across ages. Broader study findings: Researchers deemed the diversity estimates from one million T cells underestimates. Per million T cells, TCR beta diversity dropped about linearly as age rose.

The V end was cut by 3 bases, the J end by 8 bases, with 14 bases between. The CDR3 is made up of 14 amino acids. Staff drew roughly 10 milliliters of peripheral blood from each donor. This clonotype has just a few counts. Antigen specificity is unknown. A second roughly 7 to 12 cycle PCR used barcoded and J-beta primers. TCRdb re-derived calls from the 5' RACE reads in MiXCR, one entry per CDR3 protein. Of approximately 1.5 million distinct CDR3 sequences in the sample, about 31% were seen once. The rearrangement links TRBV12-3 or TRBV12-4 to TRBJ1-5; TRBD1 might be the D (5 bases). Sequencing was done on a sample of blood. This TCR was recovered from a woman aged 30 to 39 in good health. This CDR3 is CASSFSRGIEPQHF. The CDR3 DNA reads as TGTGCCAGCAGTTTCTCAAGGGGTATTGAGCCCCAGCATTTT.